The 8 T cell receptor beta chains given below trace back to one sample, sequenced in a study of T cells in Graves' hyperthyroidism and ophthalmopathy. The CDR3 regions of TCR beta were amplified from RNA transcripts. The HTBI primer set drove a first-round RT-PCR of the TCR CDR3. TCRdb called the multiplex PCR reads again in MiXCR, with one record for every CDR3 protein. The sample includes more than 500,000 distinct CDR3 sequences, more than 15% of them seen just once. The sample was blood. The receptors were gathered from a woman in her 30s with Graves' ophthalmopathy.

This clonotype has just a few counts. The rearrangement links TRBV7-9 to TRBJ2-1; 14 bases are shared with TRBD2. The CDR3 extends over 16 amino acids. The germline V gene has CDR1 SEHNR and CDR2 FQNEAQ (reference sequence). The J segment lost 8 bases and the V segment lost 5 bases, leaving 8 bases of the junction unmatched. CDR3 bases: TGTGCCAGCAGCGCCCTGACTAGCGGGAGGGCCGATGAGCAGTTCTTC. Amino acids: CASSALTSGRADEQFF.

This clonotype showed up just a few times. This chain links TRBV28 with TRBJ2-1; D call uncertain. Germline CDR1 is MDHEN and CDR2 is SYDVKM. V was pared by 3 bases and J by 8 bases, with 14 bases between. CDR3 length: 14 residues. The CDR3 DNA sequence: TGTGCCAGCAGTTTCCAAGGAAGACGGGATGAGCAGTTCTTC. It is translated as CASSFQGRRDEQFF.

This sequence joins TRBV7-2 and TRBJ2-3; 13 positions match TRBD2. The germline gives CDR1 SGHTA, CDR2 FQGNSA. Losses at the gene ends were 5 bases for V and 4 bases for J; bases not matched to a gene: 9. This CDR3 is 17 amino acids long. The CDR3 bases are TGTGCCAGCAGCCAGGTGCGGACTAGCGGGAGCGCAGATACGCAGTATTTT. It codes for CASSQVRTSGSADTQYF.

This clonotype occurred a few times. V and J are TRBV7-6 and TRBJ2-5; 12 nucleotides align to TRBD1. CDR1 SGHVS and CDR2 FNYEAQ come from the germline V gene. Unmatched junction bases numbered 4, after V lost 1 base and J lost 4 bases. The CDR3 is made up of 16 amino acids. For the CDR3, the DNA is TGTGCCAGCAGCTTAGGTGGGACAGGGGGCGGAGAGACCCAGTACTTC. Encoded protein: CASSLGGTGGGETQYF. The full variable domain, in which reference TRBV7-6 and TRBJ2-5 provide the parts outside the CDR3, is GAGVSQSPRYKVTKRGQDVALRCDPISGHVSLYWYRQALGQGPEFLTYFNYEAQQDKSGLPNDRFSAERPEGSISTLTIQRTEQRDSAMYRCASSLGGTGGGETQYFGPGTRLLVL.

At least ten counts were recorded for this clonotype. V and J are TRBV7-2 and TRBJ1-5; D gene uncertain. V was clipped by 5 bases and J by 6 bases, with 11 bases between them. The CDR3 covers 13 residues. The germline V gene encodes CDR1 SGHTA and CDR2 FQGNSA. The CDR3 region has the DNA TGTGCCAGCAGCCCACGGGGTCTTCAGCCCCAGCATTTT. Its translation is CASSPRGLQPQHF.

The sample holds many counts of this clonotype. This sequence joins TRBV7-9 and TRBJ2-3, with 10 bases matching TRBD2. This CDR3 contains 14 residues. Germline values: CDR1 SEHNR, CDR2 FQNEAQ (reference sequence). V lost 5 bases and J lost 4; bases outside the gene matches: 3. The CDR3 bases are TGTGCCAGCAGCGCGGGACTAGCGTCAGATACGCAGTATTTT. Its translation is CASSAGLASDTQYF.

This clonotype was observed many times. The chain has TRBV20-1 and TRBJ2-1, with 12 bases aligning to TRBD2. V shed 6 bases, J shed 4 bases, and the junction held 7 bases outside the gene matches. Germline V gene data show CDR1 as DFQATT and CDR2 as SNEGSKA (reference sequence). The CDR3 covers 15 residues. CDR3 protein: CSALSGTSGYNEQFF. The CDR3, as DNA: TGCAGTGCGCTATCCGGGACTAGCGGGTACAATGAGCAGTTCTTC.

This clonotype was seen at least ten times. This chain's CDR3 is CASSSTVRAYEQYF. CDR3 nucleotide sequence: TGTGCCAGCAGCTCGACGGTTAGGGCCTACGAGCAGTACTTC. The chain joins TRBV11-2 to TRBJ2-7, with D unresolved. V was pared by 4 bases and J by 2 bases, with 12 bases between. Per the germline V gene, CDR1 is SGHAT and CDR2 is FQNNGV. This CDR3 has 14 residues.